This entry concerns a single TCR beta chain. What it recognizes is unknown. Investigators took approximately 10 milliliters of peripheral blood from every donor. The sample comes from a study of blood T cells in healthy people across ages. Whole-study findings and limits: Estimated diversity that came from one million T cells was considered an underestimate. Whereas aged donors had fewer naive CD4+ cells, long-lived donors had more of them and higher diversity.

Sample-barcoded 5' priming and a J-beta primer mix drove a second PCR of roughly 6 to 12 cycles. TCRdb processed the 5' RACE reads anew with MiXCR; each CDR3 protein has one entry. This table has approximately 880,000 distinct CDR3 sequences, roughly 43% appearing once. From germline, CDR1 is SGDLS and CDR2 YYNGEE. The CDR3 extends over 16 amino acids. V shed 0 bases, J shed 10 bases, and the junction held 12 bases outside the gene matches. This chain links TRBV9 with TRBJ2-1, with TRBD1 matching over 8 bases. Specimen: blood. This TCR came from a man in his thirties or forties in good health. The CDR3, as DNA: TGTGCCAGCAGCGTAGCTCCAGGGGGCCTGAGAGGGGAGCAGTTCTTC. Amino acid sequence: CASSVAPGGLRGEQFF.